The 9 T cell receptor beta chains in this list originate from one sample, sequenced in a study of CD8 T cells in ankylosing spondylitis (TCRdb year 2017). Library method: 5' RACE. TCRdb records Illumina HiSeq 2500 as the sequencer. TCRdb reprocessing: public reads trimmed at Q25 with fastp, clones called with MiXCR, in-frame beta chains kept. Under each unique CDR3 protein, matching rows form one entry showing the most common genes and DNA. The sample table shows more than 250,000 distinct CDR3 sequences, and under 14% are seen once. About 10% of the sample belongs to the ten largest clones. The sample comprised blood, either unsorted or a sorted T cell fraction (not recorded which). The source is a female donor with ankylosing spondylitis or in good health (not recorded which).

This clonotype came up many times. The chain has TRBV7-2 and TRBJ1-3; D unresolved. From germline, CDR1 is SGHTA and CDR2 FQGNSA. This CDR3 is 16 amino acids long. Between the trimmed V and J ends, which lost 5 bases and 3 bases, there was a span of 17 bases. For the CDR3, the DNA is TGTGCCAGCAGCCGCAATACAGAGCCGGGTGGAAACACCATATATTTT. It is translated as CASSRNTEPGGNTIYF.

DNA for the CDR3: TGCGCCAGCATCCCGGGGGTGAACACCGGGGAGCTGTTTTTT. This translates into CASIPGVNTGELFF. The V and J genes are TRBV5-1 and TRBJ2-2; tentative D call: TRBD2 (6 bases). Trimming removed 6 bases from V and 1 base from J, with 10 bases in between. CDR3 length: 14 residues. Germline CDR1 is SGHRS and CDR2 is YFSETQ.

The chain has TRBV5-5 and TRBJ2-5; no firm D call. V was shortened by 2 bases and J by 2 bases, with 7 bases between the two germline ends. Germline lookup yields CDR1 SGHKS and CDR2 YYEKEE (reference sequence). The CDR3 has 13 residues. The CDR3 DNA reads TGTGCCAGCAGCTTTGTACCTCAAGAGACCCAGTACTTC. Translating gives CASSFVPQETQYF.

This rearrangement joins TRBV27 to TRBJ2-2; D call uncertain. This CDR3 is 12 amino acids long. V lost 5 bases to trimming and J lost 8 bases, with 9 bases between them. Germline loops: CDR1 MNHEY, CDR2 SMNVEV (reference sequence). The CDR3 coding sequence is TGTGCCAGCAGTCCCCATCCGGGGGAGCTGTTTTTT. This gives the protein CASSPHPGELFF.

This clonotype was found a few times. Sequence at one end of the junction differs from germline and may be a read error. V usage is TRBV5-1 and J usage is TRBJ1-4, with a weak D call TRBD1 (5 bases). Germline V CDR1 and CDR2: SGHRS, YFSETQ. The CDR3 totals 15 residues. The CDR3 sequence: CASSLGGRADEELFF. The CDR3 DNA reads TGCGCCAGCAGCCTGGGGGGACGGGCAGATGAAGAACTGTTTTTT.

The chain joins TRBV5-1 to TRBJ2-3, with D unclear. Trimming took 0 bases from V and 5 from J, leaving 10 bases between them. CDR1 and CDR2 (germline): SGHRS, YFSETQ. The CDR3 has 14 residues. The CDR3 sequence: CASSLDQLGDTQYF. The CDR3 DNA sequence: TGCGCCAGCAGCTTGGATCAGTTGGGAGATACGCAGTATTTT.

This clonotype has ten or more counts. The V and J genes are TRBV5-6 and TRBJ2-2, with 8 bases matching TRBD1. V gave up 5 bases and J gave up 1 base; unmatched junction bases: 4. Germline lookup yields CDR1 SGHDT and CDR2 YYEEEE. This CDR3 is 15 amino acids long. The CDR3 spells CASRSGTGNTGELFF. CDR3 sequence (DNA): TGTGCCAGCAGGTCCGGGACAGGGAACACCGGGGAGCTGTTTTTT. Based on the CDR3 plus reference TRBV5-6 and TRBJ2-2, the full variable domain is DAGVTQSPTHLIKTRGQQVTLRCSPKSGHDTVSWYQQALGQGPQFIFQYYEEEERQRGNFPDRFSGHQFPNYSSELNVNALLLGDSALYLCASRSGTGNTGELFFGEGSRLTVL.

This chain connects TRBV10-3 to TRBJ2-5; TRBD2 might be the D (5 bases). Germline CDR1 is ENHRY and CDR2 is SYGVKD. V dropped 2 bases and J dropped 7 bases, with 14 bases sitting between them. The CDR3 is made up of 14 amino acids. The CDR3, as DNA: TGTGCCATCAGTGAGCCCGCCGGGGATTTGACCCAGTACTTC. Its translation: CAISEPAGDLTQYF.

This clonotype was recorded a few times. The chain carries TRBV5-1 and TRBJ1-2, with D tentatively TRBD1 (5 bases). CDR1 SGHRS and CDR2 YFSETQ come from the germline V gene. This CDR3 has 18 amino acids. Trimming removed 6 bases at V and 6 bases at J, with 30 bases between. The CDR3: CASTPGGRGLQRGNGYTF. The CDR3 DNA is TGCGCCAGCACCCCGGGGGGAAGAGGCTTACAGAGGGGTAATGGCTACACCTTC. Variable domain in full (rest from reference TRBV5-1 and TRBJ1-2): KAGVTQTPRYLIKTRGQQVTLSCSPISGHRSVSWYQQTPGQGLQFLFEYFSETQRNKGNFPGRFSGRQFSNSRSEMNVSTLELGDSALYLCASTPGGRGLQRGNGYTFGSGTRLTVV.